This TCR beta chain emerged from a study of shared clonotypes between healthy human individuals. As for the study in general: The plates for each donor numbered three CD4 naive, three CD4 memory, two CD8 naive and one CD8 memory.

Authors' data handling: ImmunoSEQ junction-only sequences lacked quality scores, so their filtering differed. Assay used: immunoSEQ multiplex PCR; TCRdb lists only in-frame clones, some missing. V, J and clone size are taken as reported in that table, and D and trimming were inferred from the DNA itself. Of 2 million to 2.5 million clones listed, roughly 92% were seen once; the top ten hold 0.3% to 0.4%. The CDR3 is made up of 15 amino acids. V lost 0 bases, J lost 3 bases, and 10 bases lay in between. Germline lookup yields CDR1 SGHRS and CDR2 YFSETQ. Comments on this clone: No antigen is known for it.

Whole-study findings and limits: Relative to their counterparts shared across all four donors, non-shared clonotypes exhibited diminished generation probabilities. Among several donors, approximately 5.4% of naive CD4 clonotypes were found in common.

The TCR comes from a man between 18 and 29 years old in good health. Some clones in this sample may be carry-over from other donors' samples. This sequence joins TRBV5-1 and TRBJ1-3; D gene uncertain. Specimen: naive CD4+ T cells from PBMCs. Stated subset: CD45RA+ positively selected. The CDR3 sequence is CASSLEAGGGNTIYF. The CDR3 DNA sequence: TGCGCCAGCAGCTTGGAAGCGGGTGGTGGAAACACCATATATTTT. Based on the CDR3 plus reference TRBV5-1 and TRBJ1-3, the full variable domain is KAGVTQTPRYLIKTRGQQVTLSCSPISGHRSVSWYQQTPGQGLQFLFEYFSETQRNKGNFPGRFSGRQFSNSRSEMNVSTLELGDSALYLCASSLEAGGGNTIYFGEGSWLTVV.